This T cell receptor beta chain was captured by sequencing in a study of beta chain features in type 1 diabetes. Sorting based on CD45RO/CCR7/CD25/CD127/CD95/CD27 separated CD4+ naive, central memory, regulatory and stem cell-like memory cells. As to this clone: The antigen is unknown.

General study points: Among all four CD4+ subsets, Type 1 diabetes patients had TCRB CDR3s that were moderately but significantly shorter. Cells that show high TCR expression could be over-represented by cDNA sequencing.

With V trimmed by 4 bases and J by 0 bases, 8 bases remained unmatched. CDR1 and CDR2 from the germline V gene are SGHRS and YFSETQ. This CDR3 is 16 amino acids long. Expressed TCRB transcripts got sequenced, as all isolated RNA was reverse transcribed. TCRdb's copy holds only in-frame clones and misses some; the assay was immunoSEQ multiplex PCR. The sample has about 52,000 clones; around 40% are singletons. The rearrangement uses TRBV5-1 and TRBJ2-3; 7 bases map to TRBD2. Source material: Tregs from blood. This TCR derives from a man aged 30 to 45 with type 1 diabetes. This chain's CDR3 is CASSGGYSGSTDTQYF. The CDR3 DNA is TGCGCCAGCAGCGGAGGTTATAGCGGGAGCACAGATACGCAGTATTTT. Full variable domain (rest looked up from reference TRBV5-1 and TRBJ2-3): KAGVTQTPRYLIKTRGQQVTLSCSPISGHRSVSWYQQTPGQGLQFLFEYFSETQRNKGNFPGRFSGRQFSNSRSEMNVSTLELGDSALYLCASSGGYSGSTDTQYFGPGTRLTVL.